Below, 22 T cell receptor beta chains from the same sample are listed, as sequenced in a study of post-analysis software for immune sequencing data. Unique molecular identifiers were built into the TCR beta cDNA libraries. TCRdb reanalysed the PCR reads using MiXCR and keeps one entry per CDR3 protein. This sample has hundreds of thousands of distinct CDR3 sequences; about 32% occur once, and the top ten carry under 0.7%. These receptors' targets are unknown. Study observations and caveats: Roughly 5 TRBV segments (TRBV5-6, TRBV5-1 and TRBV20-1 among them) occurred more frequently in patients than in controls.

Sequenced material: blood. These receptors were collected from a girl aged 5 to 17 with multiple sclerosis.

This clonotype was counted a few times. The J gene is TRBJ2-7, the V gene TRBV20-1, with D tentatively TRBD1 (7 bases). The CDR3 loop spans 13 amino acids. CDR1 is DFQATT and CDR2 is SNEGSKA in the germline V gene (reference sequence). Trimming took off 5 bases at V and 4 bases at J, with 15 bases between the two ends. Here the CDR3 DNA reads TGCAGTGCTGGAGGGACAGTTCCGTACGAGCAGTACTTC. Amino acids: CSAGGTVPYEQYF.

This clonotype was observed a handful of times. The chain combines TRBV5-1 with TRBJ2-3; 9 bases match TRBD2. This CDR3 is built from 15 residues. Germline assignment: CDR1 SGHRS and CDR2 YFSETQ. With V trimmed by 7 bases and J by 3 bases, 9 bases remained unmatched. The CDR3 sequence is CASGLSGSETDTQYF. The CDR3 coding sequence is TGCGCCAGCGGGCTTAGCGGGAGTGAGACAGATACGCAGTATTTT.

This clonotype was observed at least ten times. J is TRBJ2-1 and V is TRBV7-2, with D uncertain. The CDR3 has 13 residues. V shed 5 bases and J shed 9 bases, with 14 bases lying between them. CDR1 is SGHTA, CDR2 FQGNSA, per germline. The CDR3 here is CASSPPHAPEQFF. CDR3 DNA sequence: TGTGCCAGCAGCCCCCCCCATGCACCTGAGCAGTTCTTC.

This clonotype has only a few counts. The V and J genes are TRBV6-6 and TRBJ2-5; TRBD2 matches at 7 bases. Unmatched junction bases numbered 12, after V lost 7 bases and J lost 13 bases. CDR3 length: 12 amino acids. CDR1 MNHNY and CDR2 SVGAGI come from the germline V gene (reference sequence). This CDR3 is CASMSKELAMYF. The DNA of the CDR3 is TGTGCCAGCATGAGCAAGGAACTAGCGATGTACTTC.

This clonotype showed up just a few times. This chain connects TRBV20-1 to TRBJ1-1; a possible D gene is TRBD1 (5 bases). V lost 5 bases, J lost 2 bases, and 6 bases lay in between. CDR1 is DFQATT and CDR2 is SNEGSKA in the germline V gene (reference sequence). The CDR3 sequence is 11 residues long. This CDR3 reads CSAQGNTEAFF. CDR3 nucleotides: TGCAGTGCTCAGGGAAACACTGAAGCTTTCTTT.

This chain connects TRBV3-1 to TRBJ2-3; 10 bases line up with TRBD2. V was clipped by 3 bases and J by 2 bases; unmatched bases: 8. The CDR3 has 17 residues. Germline V gene lookup returns CDR1 LGHDT and CDR2 YNNKEL (reference sequence). In DNA, the CDR3 is TGTGCCAGCAGCCAGACTAGCGGGCGGACATACACAGATACGCAGTATTTT. It specifies CASSQTSGRTYTDTQYF.

This clonotype was seen a few times. V usage is TRBV11-3 and J usage is TRBJ2-1; 10 bases agree with TRBD2. The CDR3 runs 16 residues. Germline lookup yields CDR1 SGHNT and CDR2 YENEEA. J lost 7 bases, V lost 0 bases, and 6 bases had no gene match. In DNA, the CDR3 is TGTGCCAGCAGCTTAGACCCCGGGACTAGCGTAAATGAGCAGTTCTTC. It is translated as CASSLDPGTSVNEQFF.

This clonotype has at least ten counts. This chain connects TRBV4-1 to TRBJ2-5, with D possibly TRBD1 on 5 matching bases. V was shortened by 0 bases and J by 4 bases, with 9 bases between the two germline ends. Germline V CDR1 and CDR2: MGHRA, YSYEKL. The CDR3 spans 14 residues. The CDR3 sequence: CASSQDWGPETQYF. The CDR3 nucleotides are TGCGCCAGCAGCCAAGATTGGGGCCCAGAGACCCAGTACTTC.

J is TRBJ1-2 and V is TRBV7-2; 9 bases align to TRBD1. The CDR3 has 14 amino acids. The junction had 7 bases not matched to a gene; V was cut back by 5 bases and J by 6 bases. CDR1 and CDR2 (germline): SGHTA, FQGNSA. In DNA form, the CDR3 reads TGTGCCAGCAGCCTTCCCGGGACAGGGCATGGCTACACCTTC. Amino acids: CASSLPGTGHGYTF.

This clonotype has only a few counts. V gene TRBV29-1 combines with J gene TRBJ1-2, with D possibly matching TRBD1 (5 bases). The CDR3 is 14 amino acids. Germline loops: CDR1 SQVTM, CDR2 ANQGSEA. V gave up 7 bases and J gave up 4 bases, with 19 bases separating them. This chain's CDR3 is CSGYSGTATYGYTF. DNA for the CDR3: TGCAGCGGATACTCCGGGACGGCGACCTATGGCTACACCTTC.

The genes are TRBV4-3 and TRBJ2-4, with D possibly being TRBD1 or TRBD2 (5 bases each). The CDR3 has 15 amino acids. The germline V gene encodes CDR1 LGHNA and CDR2 YSLEER. Trimming took 6 bases from V and 1 from J, leaving 13 bases between them. As DNA, the CDR3 is TGCGCCAGCAGTCAGGGAACGGGGGCCAAAAACATTCAGTACTTC. It specifies CASSQGTGAKNIQYF.

V usage is TRBV3-1 and J usage is TRBJ1-4, with 11 bases identical to TRBD1. Germline V gene sequence: CDR1 LGHDT, CDR2 YNNKEL (reference sequence). CDR3 length equals 17 residues. V lost 4 bases to trimming and J lost 7 bases; unmatched junction nucleotides: 11. The DNA of the CDR3 is TGTGCCAGCAGCCCCTACGGACAGGGGGCAGGTGGTGAAAAACTGTTTTTT. Residues: CASSPYGQGAGGEKLFF.

V and J are TRBV29-1 and TRBJ2-5; perhaps TRBD1 as D (6 bases). This CDR3 has 15 residues. CDR1 is SQVTM and CDR2 is ANQGSEA in the germline V gene. V was pared by 4 bases and J by 2 bases, with 17 bases between. In DNA, the CDR3 is TGCAGCGTTGTAAATCCGGACAGACGTCAAGAGACCCAGTACTTC. It translates to CSVVNPDRRQETQYF.

This clonotype was seen many times. The V and J genes are TRBV18 and TRBJ2-1; 9 positions agree with TRBD1. CDR3 length equals 16 residues. Germline V gene sequence: CDR1 KGHSH, CDR2 LQKENI. Germline trimming cut 5 bases from V and 5 bases from J; bases unmatched to any gene: 10. DNA for the CDR3: TGTGCCAGCTCATCGGGACAGGGCCGGACCGACAATGAGCAGTTCTTC. It specifies CASSSGQGRTDNEQFF.

Only a few counts were recorded for this clonotype. The chain joins TRBV7-9 to TRBJ2-7, with D tentatively TRBD2 (5 bases). The CDR3 sequence is 15 residues long. The germline V and J ends were trimmed by 1 base and 2 bases, with 12 bases remaining between them. Germline values: CDR1 SEHNR, CDR2 FQNEAQ (reference sequence). CDR3 DNA: TGTGCCAGCAGCTTAGTTTCAGCGGCCCCCTACGAGCAGTACTTC. This sequence encodes CASSLVSAAPYEQYF.

V is TRBV7-2 and J is TRBJ2-5; no clear D. V was pared by 1 base and J by 5 bases, with 14 bases between. The CDR3 contains 15 residues. Per germline, CDR1 SGHTA and CDR2 FQGNSA. The CDR3 here is CASSLGVNRRETQYF. DNA for the CDR3: TGTGCCAGCAGCTTAGGGGTGAACCGCCGGGAGACCCAGTACTTC.

The chain links TRBV7-9 to TRBJ1-2; D not certain. The germline gives CDR1 SEHNR, CDR2 FQNEAQ (reference sequence). The V gene lost 1 base and the J gene lost 8 bases, with 11 bases spanning the gap. This CDR3 has 13 residues. The CDR3 region is CASSLGRDEGYTF. The CDR3 bases are TGTGCCAGCAGCTTAGGACGAGATGAGGGCTACACCTTC.

This clonotype was observed many times. The chain links TRBV5-5 to TRBJ2-1; TRBD1 aligns across 8 bases. Germline values: CDR1 SGHKS, CDR2 YYEKEE (reference sequence). Losses at the gene ends were 2 bases for V and 0 bases for J; bases not matched to a gene: 4. The CDR3 is 16 amino acids. CDR3: CASSFRTGSSYNEQFF. The CDR3 nucleotides read TGTGCCAGCAGCTTCAGGACAGGGAGCTCCTACAATGAGCAGTTCTTC.

As for this clonotype: A junction boundary mismatches the germline segment, possibly from a read error. The V call is TRBV28, the J call TRBJ2-1; TRBD2 aligns across 9 bases. Germline CDR1 and CDR2: MDHEN and SYDVKM. The CDR3 spans 15 residues. The CDR3 nucleotides read TGTACCAGTAGTGCACCTAGCGGGAAGTACAATGAGCAGTTCTTC. The encoded protein is CTSSAPSGKYNEQFF.

The genes are TRBV7-9 and TRBJ2-3, with D tentatively TRBD1 (6 bases). Trimming took off 5 bases at V and 5 bases at J, with 14 bases between the two ends. The CDR3 contains 14 residues. Germline CDR1 and CDR2: SEHNR and FQNEAQ (reference sequence). In DNA, the CDR3 is TGTGCCAGCAGCCGAACGACAGGCCTAGATACGCAGTATTTT. This sequence encodes CASSRTTGLDTQYF.

The rearrangement uses TRBV29-1 and TRBJ1-1, with a possible D match to TRBD1 (5 bases). Germline CDR1 SQVTM, CDR2 ANQGSEA. Trimming left V 7 bases short and J 4 bases short, with 16 bases between. The CDR3 length is 13 residues. The CDR3 here is CSGGWAASTEAFF. CDR3 bases: TGCAGCGGGGGGTGGGCCGCTAGCACTGAAGCTTTCTTT. The full variable domain, completed using reference TRBV29-1 and TRBJ1-1, is SAVISQKPSRDICQRGTSLTIQCQVDSQVTMMFWYRQQPGQSLTLIATANQGSEATYESGFVIDKFPISRPNLTFSTLTVSNMSPEDSSIYLCSGGWAASTEAFFGQGTRLTVV.

In the case of this clonotype: One end of the junction varies from germline; a read error may be responsible. V and J are TRBV10-3 and TRBJ2-2; 15 bases line up with TRBD2. The CDR3 sequence is 17 residues long. Germline CDR1 ENHRY, CDR2 SYGVKD. The CDR3 protein is CAISVTGLAGGTGERFF. In DNA, the CDR3 is TGTGCCATCAGTGTTACGGGACTAGCGGGAGGCACCGGGGAGCGGTTTTTT.